The 30 T cell receptor beta chains below come from one sample, sequenced in a study of graft-versus-host responses after intestinal transplantation. Method: immunoSEQ multiplex PCR; TCRdb's copy keeps in-frame clones and lacks some. There are about 73,000 clones in the sample; around 87% occur only once, and less than 5% lies in the top ten. These TCRs' antigens remain unknown. The sample consisted of unstimulated CD8+ T cells sorted from spleen or lymph node cells, taken before transplant. The receptors originated from a human donor who was the organ donor for an intestinal transplant.

This chain connects TRBV27 to TRBJ2-1; D is undetermined. In germline, CDR1 is MNHEY, CDR2 SMNVEV (reference sequence). The CDR3 has 14 amino acids. V shed 1 base and J shed 5 bases, with 9 bases lying between them. The CDR3 protein is CASSLYSPNNEQFF. The DNA of the CDR3 is TGTGCCAGCAGTTTATATAGCCCAAACAATGAGCAGTTCTTC.

CDR3 DNA sequence: TGCGCCAGCAGCTCGGGACAGTATGCCTACAATGAGCAGTTCTTC. Translated, it gives CASSSGQYAYNEQFF. The V and J genes are TRBV5-1 and TRBJ2-1; 7 nucleotides line up with TRBD1. Germline V gene lookup returns CDR1 SGHRS and CDR2 YFSETQ. With 3 bases clipped from V and 2 bases from J, the junction kept 5 bases outside the gene matches. This CDR3 is 15 amino acids long.

This chain connects TRBV6-5 to TRBJ2-2; TRBD2 matches at 9 bases. This CDR3 region has 15 residues. The ends lost 4 bases at V and 3 bases at J; junction bases unmatched: 3. Germline-derived CDR1 and CDR2 are MNHEY and SVGAGI. CDR3 region: CASSWRGGDTGELFF. CDR3 nucleotides: TGTGCCAGCAGTTGGCGGGGGGGAGACACCGGGGAGCTGTTTTTT.

The chain employs TRBV27 and TRBJ2-1, with D tentatively TRBD1 (5 bases). The V end was cut by 0 bases, the J end by 3 bases, with 9 bases between. The CDR3 has 15 amino acids. Germline V lookup: CDR1 MNHEY, CDR2 SMNVEV (reference sequence). CDR3 DNA: TGTGCCAGCAGTTTATCCGACAGTAGCTACAATGAGCAGTTCTTC. It encodes CASSLSDSSYNEQFF.

The V gene is TRBV4-1, the J gene TRBJ2-7; D is unresolved. CDR1 and CDR2 (germline): MGHRA, YSYEKL. With 1 base removed from V and 7 bases from J, the gap between germline ends came to 11 bases. This CDR3 has 13 residues. The CDR3 loop reads CASSQVPGREQYV. CDR3 bases: TGCGCCAGCAGCCAAGTTCCAGGACGGGAGCAGTACGTC.

The chain has TRBV13 and TRBJ2-2; TRBD2 aligns across 7 bases. CDR3 size: 14 residues. From germline, CDR1 is PRHDT and CDR2 FYEKMQ (reference sequence). V dropped 6 bases and J dropped 5; count of bases not matched to a gene: 6. The CDR3 spells CASRRTRYTGELFF. The DNA for the CDR3 is TGTGCCAGCAGACGGACTAGGTATACCGGGGAGCTGTTTTTT.

The J gene is TRBJ2-7, the V gene TRBV28; possible D gene TRBD1, 6 bases. The CDR3 is 14 amino acids. V was cut by 6 bases and J by 3 bases, with 15 bases left in between. Germline assignment: CDR1 MDHEN and CDR2 SYDVKM. The CDR3 protein is CASSQQNRDYEQYV. CDR3 DNA: TGTGCCAGCAGCCAACAAAACAGGGACTACGAGCAGTACGTC.

This clone was detected a few times. V is TRBV5-4 and J is TRBJ1-1, with D hard to call. The germline V and J ends were trimmed by 2 bases and 3 bases, with 11 bases remaining between them. CDR3 length: 14 residues. Looked up from germline, CDR1 is SGHNT and CDR2 is YYREEE (reference sequence). Written as DNA, the CDR3 is TGTGCCAGCAGCTTCGACGGGAAGGACACTGAAGCTTTCTTT. As protein: CASSFDGKDTEAFF.

V is TRBV27 and J is TRBJ1-1; 7 nucleotides match TRBD1. This CDR3 spans 14 amino acids. Looked up from germline, CDR1 is MNHEY and CDR2 is SMNVEV (reference sequence). V gave up 5 bases and J gave up 1 base; unmatched junction bases: 4. For the CDR3, the DNA is TGTGCCAGCAGTATAGGGACAGAGAACACTGAAGCTTTCTTT. Protein product: CASSIGTENTEAFF.

This CDR3 is CASANPATGQNLETQYF. In DNA form, the CDR3 reads TGTGCCAGCGCAAACCCGGCGACAGGGCAGAATTTAGAGACCCAGTACTTC. The J gene is TRBJ2-5, the V gene TRBV27, with TRBD1 matching over 7 bases. Germline CDR1 is MNHEY and CDR2 is SMNVEV (reference sequence). This CDR3 is built from 17 residues. V gave up 8 bases and J gave up 4 bases; unmatched junction bases: 19.

The CDR3 region has the DNA TGTGCCACCAGCAGAGGACCTGGGCCTGAAGCTTTCTTT. Its protein product is CATSRGPGPEAFF. V and J are TRBV15 and TRBJ1-1; unclear D gene. The germline V gene encodes CDR1 LNHNV and CDR2 YYDKDF (reference sequence). This CDR3 spans 13 amino acids. Deletions cut 1 base from V and 6 bases from J, with 9 bases between.

The chain joins TRBV5-6 to TRBJ2-1; D perhaps matches TRBD1 (6 bases). V was cut by 2 bases and J by 4 bases, with 10 bases left in between. The V gene's germline CDR1 is SGHDT and CDR2 YYEEEE. The CDR3 runs 14 residues. The CDR3 DNA is TGTGCCAGCAGCTTCCCAGGGGCGTACAATGAGCAGTTCTTC. Encoded protein: CASSFPGAYNEQFF.

The rearrangement uses TRBV7-2 and TRBJ1-6; D not resolved. The CDR3 consists of 14 residues. The germline V gene has CDR1 SGHTA and CDR2 FQGNSA. The ends were cut back, 3 bases at V and 4 bases at J, with 7 bases in the middle. The CDR3 spells CASSFGGYNSPLHF. The CDR3 bases are TGTGCCAGCAGCTTTGGCGGATATAATTCACCCCTCCACTTT.

The rearrangement uses TRBV28 and TRBJ1-2; D unresolved. This CDR3 is 15 amino acids long. Trimming shortened V by 5 bases and J by 6 bases, and 19 bases separated the two germline ends. Germline V gives CDR1 MDHEN, CDR2 SYDVKM. Here the CDR3 reads CASSLESGNKDGYTF. Written as DNA, the CDR3 is TGTGCCAGCAGTCTTGAATCCGGGAACAAGGATGGCTACACCTTC.

V and J are TRBV27 and TRBJ2-4; TRBD1 is a possible D gene (6 bases). Germline assignment: CDR1 MNHEY and CDR2 SMNVEV (reference sequence). The CDR3 runs to 15 residues. Trimming took off 0 bases at V and 1 base at J, with 7 bases between the two ends. DNA of the CDR3: TGTGCCAGCAGTTTATCAGGGGGTGCCAAAAACATTCAGTACTTC. Translating it yields CASSLSGGAKNIQYF.

V is TRBV7-9 and J is TRBJ2-2; 7 positions match TRBD1. J lost 6 bases, V lost 1 base, and 8 bases had no gene match. The CDR3 has 16 residues. Germline V gene sequence: CDR1 SEHNR, CDR2 FQNEAQ (reference sequence). The CDR3 DNA reads as TGTGCCAGCAGCTTAGGACGACAGGGCTATCCCGGGGAGCTGTTTTTT. Translation gives CASSLGRQGYPGELFF.

The gene calls are TRBV19 and TRBJ1-4; D unclear. Per the germline V gene, CDR1 is LNHDA and CDR2 is SQIVND (reference sequence). There are 14 residues in the CDR3. The ends were cut back, 8 bases at V and 7 bases at J, with 17 bases in the middle. The CDR3 loop reads CASGRQYTGEKLFF. The CDR3 DNA follows: TGTGCCAGTGGGAGACAATATACGGGTGAAAAACTGTTTTTT. Looking up the rest from reference TRBV19 and TRBJ1-4 gives the full variable domain: DGGITQSPKYLFRKEGQNVTLSCEQNLNHDAMYWYRQDPGQGLRLIYYSQIVNDFQKGDIAEGYSVSREKKESFPLTVTSAQKNPTAFYLCASGRQYTGEKLFFGSGTQLSVL.

The rearrangement links TRBV4-1 to TRBJ2-1; 9 positions match TRBD2. The CDR3 consists of 15 residues. V trimming: 0 bases; J trimming: 4 bases; junction bases outside the gene matches: 1. Per germline, CDR1 MGHRA and CDR2 YSYEKL. CDR3 sequence (DNA): TGCGCCAGCAGCCAAGAGCGGGGGGGATACAATGAGCAGTTCTTC. Its protein is CASSQERGGYNEQFF.

This clone was seen a single time. This chain uses TRBV4-1 with TRBJ2-1, with D perhaps matching TRBD1 (5 bases). Germline V gene sequence: CDR1 MGHRA, CDR2 YSYEKL. The CDR3 covers 13 residues. Trimming removed 5 bases at V and 5 bases at J, with 10 bases between. CDR3 sequence reads: CASSSQGDNEQFF. The CDR3 bases are TGCGCCAGCAGCAGCCAAGGGGACAATGAGCAGTTCTTC.

The J gene is TRBJ1-2, the V gene TRBV28, with D possibly matching TRBD1 (5 bases). V lost 4 bases and J lost 3, with 9 bases in between. There are 13 residues in the CDR3. CDR1 and CDR2 from the germline V gene are MDHEN and SYDVKM. The CDR3 sequence: CASSSGSYYGYTF. DNA for the CDR3: TGTGCCAGCAGTTCAGGGTCCTACTATGGCTACACCTTC.

The DNA of the CDR3 is TGTGCCAGCAGTGAACCAGGGGGTTTGTATGGCTACACCTTC. Encoded protein: CASSEPGGLYGYTF. The chain recombines TRBV2 with TRBJ1-2, with 7 bases identical to TRBD1. Trimming removed 2 bases from V and 5 bases from J; junction bases left unmatched: 5. The CDR3 sequence is 14 residues long. CDR1 and CDR2 (germline): SNHLY, FYNNEI. Full variable domain (outside the CDR3, taken from reference TRBV2 and TRBJ1-2): EPEVTQTPSHQVTQMGQEVILRCVPISNHLYFYWYRQILGQKVEFLVSFYNNEISEKSEIFDDQFSVERPDGSNFTLKIRSTKLEDSAMYFCASSEPGGLYGYTFGSGTRLTVV.

V usage is TRBV19 and J usage is TRBJ2-2, with D unresolved. CDR1 is LNHDA and CDR2 is SQIVND in the germline V gene (reference sequence). Trimming stripped 0 bases from V and 0 bases from J, with 11 bases between. The CDR3 totals 17 residues. Here the CDR3 DNA reads TGTGCCAGTAGTATAGATCGAACTACCTCGAACACCGGGGAGCTGTTTTTT. It yields the protein CASSIDRTTSNTGELFF.

This chain uses TRBV7-9 with TRBJ1-2, with a possible D match to TRBD1 (6 bases). CDR1 is SEHNR and CDR2 is FQNEAQ in the germline V gene (reference sequence). This CDR3 is built from 17 residues. The germline V and J ends were trimmed by 5 bases and 2 bases, with 21 bases remaining between them. The CDR3 protein is CASSHPAGAGTNYGYTF. The DNA for the CDR3 is TGTGCCAGCAGCCACCCTGCTGGGGCAGGGACAAACTATGGCTACACCTTC.

The V gene is TRBV6-1, the J gene TRBJ2-7; 10 positions match TRBD1. From germline, CDR1 is MNHNS and CDR2 SASEGT. This CDR3 region has 14 residues. The V gene end was trimmed by 7 bases and the J gene end by 5 bases; junction bases not matched to a gene: 8. In nucleotides, the CDR3 is TGTGCCAGCATCGGGGACAGGGGATTAAACGAGCAGTACGTC. Protein sequence: CASIGDRGLNEQYV.

The gene calls are TRBV7-8 and TRBJ2-3; TRBD2 matches 7 bases. The CDR3 runs 16 residues. V lost 5 bases and J lost 2; bases outside the gene matches: 10. The germline CDR1 and CDR2 sequences are SGHVS and FQNEAQ. CDR3 nucleotides: TGTGCCAGCAGCCCCTCCGCTAGCGGCTACACAGATACGCAGTATTTT. As protein: CASSPSASGYTDTQYF.

In DNA form, the CDR3 reads TGTGCCAGTCAAAGCGGGGAGTACAATGAGCAGTTCTTC. As protein: CASQSGEYNEQFF. The chain uses TRBV5-5 and TRBJ2-1; 7 positions match TRBD2. Unmatched junction bases numbered 6, after V lost 8 bases and J lost 4 bases. This CDR3 region has 13 residues. CDR1 and CDR2 from the germline V gene are SGHKS and YYEKEE (reference sequence).

The V gene is TRBV7-8, the J gene TRBJ1-2; 9 bases fit TRBD1. V trimming: 3 bases; J trimming: 8 bases; junction bases outside the gene matches: 7. Germline V gene lookup returns CDR1 SGHVS and CDR2 FQNEAQ. CDR3 size: 14 residues. For the CDR3, the DNA is TGTGCCAGCAGCTTCGGACAGGGGCCCGACGGCTACACCTTC. Translation: CASSFGQGPDGYTF.

The V call is TRBV19, the J call TRBJ1-1; the D is unclear. Germline CDR1 reads LNHDA; CDR2 reads SQIVND (reference sequence). The CDR3 sequence is 13 residues long. The ends were cut back, 1 base at V and 11 bases at J, with 14 bases in the middle. CDR3 nucleotides: TGTGCCAGTAGTATAGCACGGGGAGGTAGGGCTTTCTTT. Protein sequence: CASSIARGGRAFF.

The chain has TRBV10-1 and TRBJ2-5; no definite D call. Trimming removed 3 bases at V and 3 bases at J, with 11 bases between. The CDR3 is made up of 14 amino acids. Germline CDR1 is WNHNN and CDR2 is SYGVQD (reference sequence). This CDR3 reads CASSDPDSKETQYF. The CDR3 bases are TGCGCCAGCAGTGACCCCGACTCAAAAGAGACCCAGTACTTC.

This clone was observed a single time. The V gene is TRBV7-9, the J gene TRBJ2-1; no reliable D call. The V end was cut by 1 base, the J end by 2 bases, with 12 bases between. CDR3 length: 16 residues. Looked up from germline, CDR1 is SEHNR and CDR2 is FQNEAQ (reference sequence). CDR3 region: CASSLGPGSPYNEQFF. The CDR3 coding sequence is TGTGCCAGCAGCTTAGGTCCCGGGTCCCCCTACAATGAGCAGTTCTTC.